The rows below give T cell receptor beta chains drawn from one sample of a study of T cell responses to AZD1222 COVID-19 vaccine. Sequencing was performed with immunoSEQ multiplex PCR; in TCRdb, only in-frame clones are kept and a portion is missing. The table includes some 150,000 clones, roughly nine tenths detected once. Here the sequenced sample was peripheral blood, taken on day 0 of AZD1222 vaccination. These receptors originate from an adult in good health. CDR3s include the opening cysteine and the closing phenylalanine or tryptophan. A D gene is named only where the DNA matches it firmly. Part of the rows lack a size; the others show once, few, many or a class for expanded clones.

>TRBV24-1|TRBJ1-5|once|.|11
CATSARQPQHF
TGTGCCACCAGTGCCCGCCAGCCCCAGCATTTT
>TRBV11-2|TRBJ1-3|.|.|14
CASSPTTGGNTIYF
TGTGCCAGCAGCCCGACTACTGGGGGAAACACCATATATTTT
>TRBV19|TRBJ1-2|.|.|13
CASSIEVNYGYTF
TGTGCCAGTAGTATAGAGGTCAACTATGGCTACACCTTC
>TRBV27|TRBJ2-1|.|TRBD1|13
CASSSQYRGHQFF
TGTGCCAGCAGTTCTCAATACAGGGGCCACCAGTTCTTC
>TRBV6-5|TRBJ1-6|.|.|13
CASRPVWESPLHF
TGTGCCAGCAGACCAGTGTGGGAGTCACCCCTCCACTTT
>TRBV9|TRBJ1-2|.|TRBD1|16
CASTQTGTAKADGYTF
TGTGCCAGCACCCAAACAGGGACAGCCAAAGCGGATGGCTACACCTTC
>TRBV11-2|TRBJ1-1|few|.|15
CASSLSPWGNTEAFF
TGTGCCAGCAGCTTATCCCCTTGGGGGAACACTGAAGCTTTCTTT
>TRBV18|TRBJ2-1|once|.|15
CASSPWGAEDNEQFF
TGTGCCAGCTCACCATGGGGGGCGGAAGACAATGAGCAGTTCTTC
>TRBV6-5|TRBJ1-6|.|.|15
CASMVARGPNSPLHF
TGTGCCAGCATGGTGGCCCGGGGCCCTAATTCACCCCTCCACTTT
>TRBV3-1/TRBV3-2|TRBJ2-1|.|TRBD2|17
CASSHVGTSGVNNEQFF
TGTGCCAGCAGCCACGTCGGTACTAGCGGGGTTAACAATGAGCAGTTCTTC
>TRBV6-1|TRBJ1-2|once|.|12
CASSEAVFGYTF
TGTGCCAGCAGTGAAGCGGTCTTTGGCTACACCTTC
>TRBV11-2|TRBJ1-2|.|.|13
CASSRGRTYGYTF
TGTGCCAGCAGCCGAGGACGGACCTATGGCTACACCTTC
>TRBV14|TRBJ1-3|.|.|19
CASSQEKGPDGVSGNTIYF
TGTGCCAGCAGCCAAGAGAAGGGGCCCGATGGGGTCTCTGGAAACACCATATATTTT
>TRBV21-1|TRBJ2-5|.|.|18
CASSTDRGNFGWQETQYF
TGTGCCAGCAGCACAGACAGGGGGAACTTTGGGTGGCAAGAGACCCAGTACTTC
>TRBV6-5|TRBJ2-2|.|.|15
CASSYVMGTTGELFF
TGTGCCAGCAGTTACGTCATGGGGACCACCGGGGAGCTGTTTTTT